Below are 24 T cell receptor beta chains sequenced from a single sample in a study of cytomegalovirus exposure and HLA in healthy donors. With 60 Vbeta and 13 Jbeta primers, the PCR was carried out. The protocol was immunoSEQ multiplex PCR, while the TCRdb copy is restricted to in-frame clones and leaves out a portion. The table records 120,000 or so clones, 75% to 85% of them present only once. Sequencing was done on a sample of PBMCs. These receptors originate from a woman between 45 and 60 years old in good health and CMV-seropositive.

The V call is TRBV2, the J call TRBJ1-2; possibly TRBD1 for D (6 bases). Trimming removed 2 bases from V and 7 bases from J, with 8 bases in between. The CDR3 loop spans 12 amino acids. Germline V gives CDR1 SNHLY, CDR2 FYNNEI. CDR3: CASSESGVGYTF. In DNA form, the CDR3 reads TGTGCCAGCAGTGAATCAGGGGTTGGCTACACCTTC.

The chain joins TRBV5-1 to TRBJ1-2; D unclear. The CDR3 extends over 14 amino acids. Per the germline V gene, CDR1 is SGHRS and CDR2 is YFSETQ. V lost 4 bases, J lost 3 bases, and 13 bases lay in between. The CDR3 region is CASSPMVADYGYTF. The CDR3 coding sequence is TGCGCCAGCAGCCCGATGGTGGCAGACTATGGCTACACCTTC.

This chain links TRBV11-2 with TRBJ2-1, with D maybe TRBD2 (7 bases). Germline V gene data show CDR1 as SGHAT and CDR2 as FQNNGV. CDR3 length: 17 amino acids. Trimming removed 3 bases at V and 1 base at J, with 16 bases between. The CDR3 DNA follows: TGTGCCAGCAGCTTGCGGGGGACACAATTTTCCTACAATGAGCAGTTCTTC. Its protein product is CASSLRGTQFSYNEQFF.

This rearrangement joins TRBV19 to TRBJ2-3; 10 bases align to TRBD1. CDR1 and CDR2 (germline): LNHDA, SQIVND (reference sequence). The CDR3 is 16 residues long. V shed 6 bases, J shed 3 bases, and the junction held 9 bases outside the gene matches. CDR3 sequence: CASSRQGASRTDTQYF. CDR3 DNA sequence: TGTGCCAGTAGCCGACAGGGGGCGAGTCGGACAGATACGCAGTATTTT.

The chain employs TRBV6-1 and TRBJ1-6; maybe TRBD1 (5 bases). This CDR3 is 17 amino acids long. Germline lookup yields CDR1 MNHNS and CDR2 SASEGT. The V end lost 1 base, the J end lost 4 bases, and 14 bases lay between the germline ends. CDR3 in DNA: TGTGCCAGCAGTGAAGATAAGGGGAAAGGATATAATTCACCCCTCCACTTT. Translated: CASSEDKGKGYNSPLHF.

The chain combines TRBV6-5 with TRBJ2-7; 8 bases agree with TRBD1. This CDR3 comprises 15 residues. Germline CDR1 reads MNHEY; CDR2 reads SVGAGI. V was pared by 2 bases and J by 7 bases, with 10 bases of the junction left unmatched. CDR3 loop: CASSYLNRGVKEQYF. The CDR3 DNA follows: TGTGCCAGCAGTTACCTGAACAGGGGGGTCAAAGAGCAGTACTTC.

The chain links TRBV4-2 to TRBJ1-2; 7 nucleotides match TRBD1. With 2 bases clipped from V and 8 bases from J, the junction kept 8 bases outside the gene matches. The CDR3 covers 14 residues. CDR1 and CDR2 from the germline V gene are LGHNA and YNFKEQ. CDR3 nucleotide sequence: TGTGCCAGCAGCCAAATACAGGGGATAAACGGCTACACCTTC. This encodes CASSQIQGINGYTF.

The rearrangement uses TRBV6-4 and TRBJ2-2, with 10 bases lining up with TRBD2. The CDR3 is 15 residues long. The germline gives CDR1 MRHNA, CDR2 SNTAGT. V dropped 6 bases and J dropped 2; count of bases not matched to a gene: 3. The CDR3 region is CASRALAGNTGELFF. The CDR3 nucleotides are TGTGCCAGCAGGGCACTAGCGGGAAACACCGGGGAGCTGTTTTTT.

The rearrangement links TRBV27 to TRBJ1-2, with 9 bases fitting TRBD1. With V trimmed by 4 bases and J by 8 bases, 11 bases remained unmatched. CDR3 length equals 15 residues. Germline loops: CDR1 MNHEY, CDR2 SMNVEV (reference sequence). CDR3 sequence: CASSSRRTGAGGYTF. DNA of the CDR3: TGTGCCAGCAGTTCTCGACGGACAGGGGCGGGGGGCTACACCTTC.

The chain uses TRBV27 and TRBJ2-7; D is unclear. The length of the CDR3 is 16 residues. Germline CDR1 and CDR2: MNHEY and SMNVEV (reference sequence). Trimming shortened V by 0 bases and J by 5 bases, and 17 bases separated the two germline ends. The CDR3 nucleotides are TGTGCCAGCAGTTTATCTGTGGGTCCCGGGTTACACGAGCAGTACTTC. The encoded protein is CASSLSVGPGLHEQYF.

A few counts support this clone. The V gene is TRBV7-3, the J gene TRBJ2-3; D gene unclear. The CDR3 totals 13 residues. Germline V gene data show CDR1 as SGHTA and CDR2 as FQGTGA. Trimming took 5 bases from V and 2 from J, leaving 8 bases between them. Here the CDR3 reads CASSHAVTDTQYF. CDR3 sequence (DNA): TGTGCCAGCAGCCATGCGGTCACAGATACGCAGTATTTT.

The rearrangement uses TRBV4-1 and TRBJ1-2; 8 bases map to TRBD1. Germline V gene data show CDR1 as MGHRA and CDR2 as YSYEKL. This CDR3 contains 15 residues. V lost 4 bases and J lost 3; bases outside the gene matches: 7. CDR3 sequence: CASSLEDRAYYGYTF. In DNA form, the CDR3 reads TGCGCCAGCAGCCTAGAGGACAGGGCCTACTATGGCTACACCTTC.

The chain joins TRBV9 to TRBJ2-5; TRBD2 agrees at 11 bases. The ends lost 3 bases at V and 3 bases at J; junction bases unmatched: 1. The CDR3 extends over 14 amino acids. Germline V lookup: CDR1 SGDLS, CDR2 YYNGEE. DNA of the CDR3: TGTGCCAGCAGCGCGGGACTAGCGGAAGAGACCCAGTACTTC. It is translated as CASSAGLAEETQYF.

The CDR3 DNA is TGTGCCAGCAGCCCTTTTTGGACTCGTGAGCAAGAGACCCAGTACTTC. Translation: CASSPFWTREQETQYF. The rearrangement uses TRBV7-6 and TRBJ2-5; maybe TRBD2 (5 bases). V lost 5 bases to trimming and J lost 2 bases, with 18 bases between them. The CDR3 runs 16 residues. Germline CDR1 SGHVS, CDR2 FNYEAQ. Drawing the rest from reference TRBV7-6 and TRBJ2-5, the complete variable domain is GAGVSQSPRYKVTKRGQDVALRCDPISGHVSLYWYRQALGQGPEFLTYFNYEAQQDKSGLPNDRFSAERPEGSISTLTIQRTEQRDSAMYRCASSPFWTREQETQYFGPGTRLLVL.

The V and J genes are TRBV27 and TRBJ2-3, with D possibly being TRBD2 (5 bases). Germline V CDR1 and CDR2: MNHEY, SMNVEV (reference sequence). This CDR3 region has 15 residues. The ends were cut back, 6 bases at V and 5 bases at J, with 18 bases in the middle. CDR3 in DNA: TGTGCCAGCAGCTCCCCGGGTATTCGGGGAGATACGCAGTATTTT. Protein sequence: CASSSPGIRGDTQYF.

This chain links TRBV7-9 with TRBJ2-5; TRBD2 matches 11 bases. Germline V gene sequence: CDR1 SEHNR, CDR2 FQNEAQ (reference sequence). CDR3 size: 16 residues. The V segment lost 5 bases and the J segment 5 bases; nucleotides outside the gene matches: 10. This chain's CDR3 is CASSLRLAGWGETQYF. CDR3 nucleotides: TGTGCCAGCAGCCTCAGACTAGCGGGATGGGGTGAGACCCAGTACTTC.

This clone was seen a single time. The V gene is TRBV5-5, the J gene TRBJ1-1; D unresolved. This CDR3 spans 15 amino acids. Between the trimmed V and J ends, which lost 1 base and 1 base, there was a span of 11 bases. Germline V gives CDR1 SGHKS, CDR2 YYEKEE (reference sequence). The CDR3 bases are TGTGCCAGCAGCTTGCCGGGGATTGGGAACACTGAAGCTTTCTTT. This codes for CASSLPGIGNTEAFF.

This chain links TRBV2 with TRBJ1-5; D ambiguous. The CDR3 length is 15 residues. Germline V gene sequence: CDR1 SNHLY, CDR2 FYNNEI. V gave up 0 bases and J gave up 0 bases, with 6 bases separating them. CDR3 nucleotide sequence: TGTGCCAGCAGTGAAGCGCTAGGTAGCAATCAGCCCCAGCATTTT. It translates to CASSEALGSNQPQHF.

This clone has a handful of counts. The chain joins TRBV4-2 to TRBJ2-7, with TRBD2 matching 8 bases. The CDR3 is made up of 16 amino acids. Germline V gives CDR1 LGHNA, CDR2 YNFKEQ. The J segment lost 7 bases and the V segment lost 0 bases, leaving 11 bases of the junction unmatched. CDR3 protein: CASSQDGSGGPGEQYF. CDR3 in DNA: TGTGCCAGCAGCCAAGATGGATCGGGAGGGCCTGGAGAGCAGTACTTC.

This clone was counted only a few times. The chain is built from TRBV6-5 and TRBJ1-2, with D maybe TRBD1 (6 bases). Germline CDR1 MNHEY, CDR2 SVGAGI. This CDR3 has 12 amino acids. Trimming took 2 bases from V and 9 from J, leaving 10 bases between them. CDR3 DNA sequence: TGTGCCAGCAGTTACGGGGGCGGTAGCTACACCTTC. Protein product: CASSYGGGSYTF.

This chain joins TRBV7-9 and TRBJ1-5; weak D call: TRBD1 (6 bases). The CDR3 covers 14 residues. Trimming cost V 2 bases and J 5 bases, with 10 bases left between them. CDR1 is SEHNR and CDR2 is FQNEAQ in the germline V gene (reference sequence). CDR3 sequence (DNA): TGTGCCAGCAGCTTAAGGGACACCGATCAGCCCCAGCATTTT. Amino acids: CASSLRDTDQPQHF.

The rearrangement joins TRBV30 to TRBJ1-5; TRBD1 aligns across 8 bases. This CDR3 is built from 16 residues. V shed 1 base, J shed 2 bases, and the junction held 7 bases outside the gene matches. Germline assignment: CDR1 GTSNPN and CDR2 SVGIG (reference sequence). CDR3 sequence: CAWSGIGTGRNQPQHF. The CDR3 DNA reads TGTGCCTGGAGTGGGATTGGGACAGGTCGCAATCAGCCCCAGCATTTT.

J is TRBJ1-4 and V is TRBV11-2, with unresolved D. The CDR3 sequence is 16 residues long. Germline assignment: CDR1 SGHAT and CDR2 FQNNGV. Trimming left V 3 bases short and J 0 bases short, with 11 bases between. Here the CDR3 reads CASSFSRHPTNEKLFF. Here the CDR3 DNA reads TGTGCCAGCAGCTTCTCCCGACACCCAACTAATGAAAAACTGTTTTTT.

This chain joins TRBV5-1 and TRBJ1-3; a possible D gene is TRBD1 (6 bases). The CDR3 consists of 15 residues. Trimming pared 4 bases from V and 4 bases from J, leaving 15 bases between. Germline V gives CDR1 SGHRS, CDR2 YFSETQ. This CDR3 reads CASSDGQLIGNTIYF. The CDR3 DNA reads TGCGCCAGCAGCGACGGACAGCTCATAGGAAACACCATATATTTT.